A single sample gave rise to the 17 T cell receptor beta chains below, sequenced in a study of blood T cell repertoires in COVID-19. Method: immunoSEQ multiplex PCR; TCRdb's copy keeps in-frame clones and lacks some. The data hold 45,000 to 55,000 clones, with around 72% observed a single time. What was sequenced was peripheral blood. These receptors all stem from a human donor with active or convalescent COVID-19. The donor label of this sample is uncertain.

This clone was seen only a few times. The genes are TRBV3-1 (or the pseudogene TRBV3-2) and TRBJ2-2, with no clear D. Trimming left V 6 bases short and J 5 bases short, with 16 bases between. This CDR3 has 15 residues. Germline V gene sequence: CDR1 LGHDT, CDR2 YNNKEL (reference sequence). The chain's CDR3 is CASSNQGVATGELFF. CDR3 coding DNA: TGTGCCAGCAGTAACCAAGGAGTGGCGACCGGGGAGCTGTTTTTT.

V usage is TRBV9 and J usage is TRBJ2-3, with 7 bases aligning to TRBD1. The CDR3 covers 18 residues. Germline loops: CDR1 SGDLS, CDR2 YYNGEE. V was clipped by 0 bases and J by 2 bases; unmatched bases: 12. The CDR3 reads CASSVGQGRTSSTDTQYF. The CDR3, as DNA: TGTGCCAGCAGCGTAGGACAGGGAAGGACCTCCTCCACAGATACGCAGTATTTT.

J is TRBJ1-5 and V is TRBV5-1, with a possible D match to TRBD1 (6 bases). V lost 0 bases and J lost 5, with 9 bases in between. Germline V gene lookup returns CDR1 SGHRS and CDR2 YFSETQ. There are 14 residues in the CDR3. CDR3 DNA sequence: TGCGCCAGCAGCTTGGGGGGGCAGGATCAGCCCCAGCATTTT. Encoded protein: CASSLGGQDQPQHF.

The rearrangement links TRBV4-3 to TRBJ2-1; possible D gene TRBD1, 5 bases. CDR1 and CDR2 (germline): LGHNA, YSLEER. The CDR3 loop spans 13 amino acids. V dropped 0 bases and J dropped 6 bases, with 6 bases sitting between them. CDR3 sequence (DNA): TGCGCCAGCAGCCAAGAACAGGCCAATGAGCAGTTCTTC. Translation: CASSQEQANEQFF.

The chain has TRBV25-1 and TRBJ1-6; 9 bases are a match to TRBD1. Germline CDR1 MGHDK, CDR2 SYGVNS. The CDR3 runs to 17 residues. The V and J ends lost 2 bases and 5 bases, in that order; junction bases with no gene match: 7. CDR3 in amino acids: CASSETFGTGNNSPLHF. The CDR3 DNA reads TGTGCCAGCAGTGAAACCTTCGGGACAGGGAATAATTCACCCCTCCACTTT.

The chain is built from TRBV7-9 and TRBJ1-5; a possible D gene is TRBD1 (5 bases). V lost 3 bases and J 1 base, leaving 19 bases between the germline ends. This CDR3 has 18 amino acids. Germline values: CDR1 SEHNR, CDR2 FQNEAQ (reference sequence). The DNA for the CDR3 is TGTGCCAGCAGCTTTGCCGACAGCGGGTTGGGAAGCAATCAGCCCCAGCATTTT. The encoded protein is CASSFADSGLGSNQPQHF.

In this sample, this clone turned up a few times. This chain's CDR3 is CASSVTDEDLETQYF. The CDR3 region has the DNA TGTGCCAGCAGCGTCACTGACGAGGACTTAGAGACCCAGTACTTC. The V and J genes are TRBV7-9 and TRBJ2-5; perhaps TRBD2 as D (5 bases). CDR1 is SEHNR and CDR2 is FQNEAQ in the germline V gene (reference sequence). CDR3 length: 15 residues. Trimming shortened V by 5 bases and J by 4 bases, and 17 bases separated the two germline ends.

This chain joins TRBV4-1 and TRBJ2-7; TRBD1 might be the D (5 bases). Trimming left V 4 bases short and J 3 bases short, with 25 bases between. This CDR3 contains 18 residues. Germline lookup yields CDR1 MGHRA and CDR2 YSYEKL. The CDR3 region is CASSPRVIRQTLSYEQYF. The CDR3 DNA is TGCGCCAGCAGCCCCAGGGTTATTAGACAGACGCTCAGCTACGAGCAGTACTTC.

The V call is TRBV25-1, the J call TRBJ2-2; 12 bases are shared with TRBD1. Germline V gives CDR1 MGHDK, CDR2 SYGVNS. CDR3 length: 17 residues. V was clipped by 6 bases and J by 5 bases; unmatched bases: 10. The CDR3 coding sequence is TGTGCCAGCAGGCCCACCGGGACAGGGGGCAGGACCGGGGAGCTGTTTTTT. Amino acids: CASRPTGTGGRTGELFF.

V is TRBV10-2 and J is TRBJ1-5, with 9 bases matching TRBD1. The V segment lost 3 bases and the J segment 2 bases; nucleotides outside the gene matches: 2. This CDR3 comprises 15 residues. Germline assignment: CDR1 WSHSY and CDR2 SAAADI. Written as DNA, the CDR3 is TGCGCCAGCAGTGAACGGACAGGGGGCAATCAGCCCCAGCATTTT. This translates into CASSERTGGNQPQHF.

The chain combines TRBV7-2 with TRBJ1-5; TRBD1 agrees at 7 bases. The V segment lost 0 bases and the J segment 7 bases; nucleotides outside the gene matches: 12. Germline V gene data show CDR1 as SGHTA and CDR2 as FQGNSA. CDR3 length: 17 amino acids. The chain's CDR3 is CASSLAKTGVVGQPQHF. The CDR3 DNA reads TGTGCCAGCAGCTTAGCCAAAACAGGGGTTGTTGGACAGCCCCAGCATTTT.

V and J are TRBV9 and TRBJ2-3; 9 positions agree with TRBD2. The V gene end was trimmed by 0 bases and the J gene end by 3 bases; junction bases not matched to a gene: 8. CDR3 length: 17 amino acids. The germline gives CDR1 SGDLS, CDR2 YYNGEE. The CDR3: CASSVGGSGSWTDTQYF. The CDR3 coding sequence is TGTGCCAGCAGCGTAGGTGGTAGCGGGAGTTGGACAGATACGCAGTATTTT.

DNA of the CDR3: TGTGCCAGCAGCTTGGACGGGTATAATTCACCCCTCCACTTT. Its protein product is CASSLDGYNSPLHF. This chain uses TRBV5-6 with TRBJ1-6; D is undetermined. CDR1 and CDR2 from the germline V gene are SGHDT and YYEEEE. This CDR3 contains 14 residues. V lost 0 bases and J lost 4, with 5 bases in between.

The chain couples TRBV11-3 to TRBJ2-7; 8 nucleotides agree with TRBD2. Looked up from germline, CDR1 is SGHNT and CDR2 is YENEEA. J lost 3 bases, V lost 1 base, and 8 bases had no gene match. The CDR3 contains 16 residues. CDR3 region: CASSLARGGGSYEQYF. As DNA, the CDR3 is TGTGCCAGCAGCTTAGCTCGGGGGGGCGGGAGCTACGAGCAGTACTTC.

The chain is built from TRBV5-1 and TRBJ2-1, with TRBD1 identical over 8 bases. CDR1 SGHRS and CDR2 YFSETQ come from the germline V gene. CDR3 length: 16 amino acids. Losses at the gene ends were 3 bases for V and 0 bases for J; bases not matched to a gene: 5. The DNA of the CDR3 is TGCGCCAGCAGCTCGCTGGGGACAGGCTCCTACAATGAGCAGTTCTTC. Protein sequence: CASSSLGTGSYNEQFF.

The chain couples TRBV3-1 (or the pseudogene TRBV3-2) to TRBJ2-1, with D possibly TRBD1 on 8 matching bases. Germline lookup yields CDR1 LGHDT and CDR2 YNNKEL (reference sequence). The CDR3 covers 16 residues. V lost 6 bases and J lost 0, with 15 bases in between. CDR3: CASRDNRGGSYNEQFF. CDR3 DNA: TGTGCCAGCAGGGACAACAGGGGGGGCTCCTACAATGAGCAGTTCTTC.

This clone was picked up one time. The chain has TRBV28 and TRBJ2-7; 13 positions agree with TRBD2. J lost 4 bases, V lost 8 bases, and 2 bases had no gene match. Germline V gives CDR1 MDHEN, CDR2 SYDVKM. The CDR3 extends over 13 amino acids. For the CDR3, the DNA is TGTGCCAGCCAGACTAGCGGGAGGTACGAGCAGTACTTC. This gives the protein CASQTSGRYEQYF.